The T cell receptor (beta chain) under discussion was sequenced for a study of Ad26.COV2.S vaccination and SARS-CoV-2 variants. Study outcomes and limitations: Relative to placebo recipients, vaccine recipients exhibited elevated spike-specific TCR breadth. Measurements of TCR breadth and depth may have given underestimates of the total T cell responses. Reports say spike-specific CD8+ and CD4+ T cell responses covered substantial breadth after vaccination.

As to treatment: roughly 19 received Ad26.COV2.S at low or high dose, single or two shots; five or six received placebo; per-sample allocation not given. Samples analyzed were those drawn on day 63 after the first vaccine or placebo injection. Sequenced by immunoSEQ multiplex PCR; TCRdb stores in-frame clones only, minus some. The sample carries around 350,000 clones, about 88% recorded once. Concerning this clone itself: The antigen is undetermined.

The CDR3 extends over 13 amino acids. The germline gives CDR1 MDHEN, CDR2 SYDVKM. V was cut by 6 bases and J by 2 bases, with 11 bases left in between. The chain recombines TRBV28 with TRBJ2-7; D is unresolved. This receptor was identified in a person aged 18-65 years who received the Ad26.COV2.S COVID-19 vaccine or a placebo. Sequencing used peripheral blood, obtained in a trial of Ad26.COV2.S vaccine versus placebo. CDR3 loop: CASRPPGTYEQYF. The CDR3 nucleotides read TGTGCCAGCAGACCCCCCGGAACCTACGAGCAGTACTTC. Using reference TRBV28 and TRBJ2-7 for the parts outside the CDR3, the full variable domain is DVKVTQSSRYLVKRTGEKVFLECVQDMDHENMFWYRQDPGLGLRLIYFSYDVKMKEKGDIPEGYSVSREKKERFSLILESASTNQTSMYLCASRPPGTYEQYFGPGTRLTVT.